The following is a T cell receptor (beta chain) sequence with its context. This sample was included in a study of blood T cell repertoires in COVID-19. Study overall: Samples came from the United States, Italy and Spain, spanning acute and convalescent COVID-19. In each case, the material was cDNA or gDNA derived from T cells, B-cell-depleted T cells, or PBMCs.

The V gene's germline CDR1 is MDHEN and CDR2 SYDVKM. This CDR3 has 15 residues. Trimming cost V 7 bases and J 0 bases, with 14 bases left between them. As handled by the study authors: How many nucleated cells were present was estimated from reference gene primer amplification. Data came from immunoSEQ multiplex PCR; TCRdb stores just in-frame clones and leaves some out. That table furnishes V, J and clone size, whereas the DNA furnished D and trimming. The sample lists around 83,000 clones, around 85% occurring once. The TCR comes from a woman in her sixties or seventies with acute or convalescent COVID-19. The gene calls are TRBV28 and TRBJ2-3, with TRBD2 as a possible D gene (6 bases). Sequencing was carried out using peripheral blood. The CDR3 reads CASIQSGQSTDTQYF. The CDR3 DNA is TGTGCCAGCATCCAGAGCGGGCAGAGCACAGATACGCAGTATTTT.